The 17 T cell receptor beta chains below were found in one sample sequenced in a study of blood T cell repertoires in COVID-19 (dated by TCRdb to about 2020). The library relied on the immunoSEQ multiplex PCR assay. Sourced from immuneACCESS, this table was stored by TCRdb with only in-frame sequences that have V and J called. A share of the clones is absent; for the studies checked, an unresolved V gene accounts for under half, and the remainder has no known explanation. The sample includes approximately 270,000 clones, with approximately 83% observed a single time. The top ten hold approximately 2% of the sample. Sample: PBMCs or T cells enriched from blood (not recorded which). The receptors come from a woman aged 45-65 years who had recovered from COVID-19.

This clone showed up just once. The rearrangement uses TRBV27 and TRBJ1-1; perhaps TRBD1 as D (6 bases). This CDR3 has 14 amino acids. Trimming removed 7 bases from V and 6 bases from J, with 18 bases in between. In germline, CDR1 is MNHEY, CDR2 SMNVEV (reference sequence). The CDR3 nucleotides read TGTGCCAGCAATCACTTGGGACAAATCTCTGAAGCTTTCTTT. Its protein product is CASNHLGQISEAFF.

The rearrangement uses TRBV5-4 and TRBJ1-2; 8 bases are shared with TRBD1. The CDR3 is 14 residues long. The V and J ends lost 4 bases and 4 bases, in that order; junction bases with no gene match: 6. Germline CDR1 and CDR2: SGHNT and YYREEE (reference sequence). CDR3 sequence reads: CASSAGQASYGYTF. CDR3 coding DNA: TGTGCCAGCAGCGCGGGACAGGCCAGCTATGGCTACACCTTC.

The J gene is TRBJ1-4, the V gene TRBV28, with TRBD1 matching over 8 bases. The CDR3 extends over 12 amino acids. CDR1 MDHEN and CDR2 SYDVKM come from the germline V gene. V lost 3 bases, J lost 11 bases, and 2 bases stayed unmatched. CDR3 nucleotides: TGTGCCAGCAGTTTTGGACAGGGCAAACTGTTTTTT. This translates into CASSFGQGKLFF.

This clone occurred once. This chain connects TRBV18 to TRBJ1-6; TRBD1 is a possible D gene (6 bases). The length of the CDR3 is 14 residues. The V gene's germline CDR1 is KGHSH and CDR2 LQKENI. V was clipped by 8 bases and J by 9 bases, with 17 bases between them. Written as DNA, the CDR3 is TGTGCCAGCCAGCCGGGGGGGCCTCGTTCACCCCTCCACTTT. This encodes CASQPGGPRSPLHF.

This chain joins TRBV28 and TRBJ2-7, with 8 bases aligning to TRBD2. This CDR3 region has 15 residues. Germline loops: CDR1 MDHEN, CDR2 SYDVKM. Losses at the gene ends were 1 base for V and 4 bases for J; bases not matched to a gene: 6. CDR3 residues: CASSLLAGGKYEQYF. The CDR3, as DNA: TGTGCCAGCAGTTTATTGGCGGGAGGAAAATACGAGCAGTACTTC.

V gene TRBV10-3 combines with J gene TRBJ1-1; D may be TRBD1 (5 bases). The CDR3 is 11 residues long. The ends were cut back, 11 bases at V and 5 bases at J, with 12 bases in the middle. The germline CDR1 and CDR2 sequences are ENHRY and SYGVKD. CDR3 region: CASKQETEAFF. The CDR3 DNA follows: TGTGCCTCTAAACAGGAGACTGAAGCTTTCTTT.

This chain links TRBV7-5 with TRBJ1-1. TRBV7-5 is listed as a pseudogene. The CDR3 covers 13 residues. The CDR3 loop is CARSLVSNTEAFF. The CDR3 coding sequence is TGTGCCAGAAGCTTAGTCTCGAACACTGAAGCTTTCTTT.

V gene TRBV11-2 combines with J gene TRBJ2-3; 7 bases map to TRBD2. V lost 2 bases, J lost 0 bases, and 8 bases stayed unmatched. The CDR3 runs 17 residues. Per germline, CDR1 SGHAT and CDR2 FQNNGV. The CDR3 DNA is TGTGCCAGCAGCTTACCTGGGGGGAGGGTTAGCACAGATACGCAGTATTTT. It yields the protein CASSLPGGRVSTDTQYF.

The chain combines TRBV27 with TRBJ1-5, with a possible D match to TRBD1 (6 bases). V was shortened by 5 bases and J by 7 bases, with 12 bases between the two germline ends. The length of the CDR3 is 13 residues. Germline CDR1 reads MNHEY; CDR2 reads SMNVEV (reference sequence). CDR3 sequence (DNA): TGTGCCAGCAGTGTTCGCAGGGGACAGCCCCAGCATTTT. Translating it yields CASSVRRGQPQHF.

The genes are TRBV27 and TRBJ1-2; 7 bases line up with TRBD1. V was pared by 5 bases and J by 0 bases, with 6 bases of the junction left unmatched. This CDR3 spans 15 amino acids. Germline V CDR1 and CDR2: MNHEY, SMNVEV (reference sequence). CDR3 loop: CASSIRQGANYGYTF. The CDR3 bases are TGTGCCAGCAGTATCCGACAGGGCGCTAACTATGGCTACACCTTC.

This chain uses TRBV4-1 with TRBJ2-1; 9 bases map to TRBD2. CDR3 length: 16 amino acids. V gave up 3 bases and J gave up 6 bases; unmatched junction bases: 9. The V gene's germline CDR1 is MGHRA and CDR2 YSYEKL. In DNA form, the CDR3 reads TGCGCCAGCAGCCACCTTAGCGGGAGTAGTCCCAATGAGCAGTTCTTC. This sequence encodes CASSHLSGSSPNEQFF.

The chain employs TRBV3-1 (or the pseudogene TRBV3-2) and TRBJ1-1; D may be TRBD1 (5 bases). Germline CDR1 reads LGHDT; CDR2 reads YNNKEL (reference sequence). The CDR3 has 15 amino acids. Trimming cost V 4 bases and J 4 bases, with 16 bases left between them. DNA of the CDR3: TGTGCCAGCAGCCGAGTGAGAGCAGGGATCACTGAAGCTTTCTTT. Translating it yields CASSRVRAGITEAFF.

The chain combines TRBV7-2 with TRBJ1-2; no definite D call. The CDR3 totals 13 residues. Looked up from germline, CDR1 is SGHTA and CDR2 is FQGNSA. V was clipped by 1 base and J by 4 bases, with 7 bases between them. The CDR3 nucleotides read TGTGCCAGCAGCTTAGGTAGTTTCTATGGCTACACCTTC. It yields the protein CASSLGSFYGYTF.

J is TRBJ1-1 and V is TRBV5-4, with D perhaps matching TRBD1 (6 bases). The CDR3 sequence is 14 residues long. With 7 bases removed from V and 0 bases from J, the gap between germline ends came to 13 bases. CDR1 is SGHNT, CDR2 YYREEE, per germline (reference sequence). In nucleotides, the CDR3 is TGTGCCAGCTTTCCCGGGACAATGAACACTGAAGCTTTCTTT. Translation gives CASFPGTMNTEAFF.

V and J are TRBV19 and TRBJ2-2; D is unclear. This CDR3 contains 14 residues. CDR1 and CDR2 from the germline V gene are LNHDA and SQIVND (reference sequence). V lost 7 bases, J lost 7 bases, and 16 bases lay in between. The DNA of the CDR3 is TGTGCCAGTAAGCCCCCTACCCGAGGCGGGGAGCTGTTTTTT. It encodes CASKPPTRGGELFF.

This clone was counted once. The chain links TRBV18 to TRBJ2-2, with a tentative D call TRBD2 (5 bases). V shed 7 bases and J shed 5 bases, with 14 bases lying between them. CDR3 length equals 14 residues. Germline V gene lookup returns CDR1 KGHSH and CDR2 LQKENI. CDR3 loop: CASFESRGTGELFF. As DNA, the CDR3 is TGTGCCAGCTTCGAATCCAGAGGGACCGGGGAGCTGTTTTTT.

This clone was seen just once. This chain joins TRBV5-1 and TRBJ2-2; 7 bases map to TRBD2. Germline V lookup: CDR1 SGHRS, CDR2 YFSETQ. This CDR3 comprises 14 residues. V lost 4 bases to trimming and J lost 6 bases; unmatched junction nucleotides: 6. CDR3 nucleotides: TGCGCCAGCAGCCCCGGACTAGTTCCCGGGGAGCTGTTTTTT. Its translation is CASSPGLVPGELFF. Looking up the rest from reference TRBV5-1 and TRBJ2-2 gives the full variable domain: KAGVTQTPRYLIKTRGQQVTLSCSPISGHRSVSWYQQTPGQGLQFLFEYFSETQRNKGNFPGRFSGRQFSNSRSEMNVSTLELGDSALYLCASSPGLVPGELFFGEGSRLTVL.